This T cell receptor beta chain originates from a study of T cell clonotyping in hematopoietic cell transplantation. Germline loops: CDR1 MGHDK, CDR2 SYGVNS. There are 11 residues in the CDR3. The germline V and J ends were trimmed by 3 bases and 5 bases, with 4 bases remaining between them. Profiling relied on immunoSEQ multiplex PCR, and the TCRdb table lists in-frame clones only, not all of them. The data hold several thousand clones, with roughly 77% observed a single time. The gene calls are TRBV25-1 and TRBJ1-1; D is unresolved. Sequences were derived from PBMCs, sampled 100 days after allogeneic stem cell transplant. This sequence was found in a female patient under 45 who had an allogeneic stem cell transplant, so the T cells may come from the graft donor. Some clones in this sample may be carry-over from other donors' samples. The CDR3 DNA follows: TGTGCCAGCAGTGATGGGACTGAAGCTTTCTTT. It yields the protein CASSDGTEAFF.